The 13 T cell receptor beta chains presented below share a single source sample, sequenced in a study of blood T cell repertoires in COVID-19. Some clones are missing from TCRdb's copy, which holds only in-frame ones; the method was immunoSEQ multiplex PCR. The sample includes some 310,000 clones, roughly 86% of them seen just once. Sequencing was carried out using PBMCs or T cells enriched from blood (not recorded which). The receptor set was obtained from a woman between 25 and 40 years old who had recovered from COVID-19.

J is TRBJ1-1 and V is TRBV7-6; weak D call: TRBD1 (6 bases). This CDR3 has 14 amino acids. Germline V CDR1 and CDR2: SGHVS, FNYEAQ. The germline V and J ends were trimmed by 4 bases and 1 base, with 10 bases remaining between them. This CDR3 reads CASSSGQSNTEAFF. CDR3 DNA sequence: TGTGCCAGCAGCTCCGGACAGTCGAACACTGAAGCTTTCTTT.

The rearrangement links TRBV5-6 to TRBJ2-7, with 7 bases matching TRBD1. CDR1 and CDR2 from the germline V gene are SGHDT and YYEEEE. Losses at the gene ends were 4 bases for V and 3 bases for J; bases not matched to a gene: 7. The CDR3 spans 14 residues. The CDR3 DNA reads TGTGCCAGCAGCCTCAGGGGGTTGTACTACGAGCAGTACTTC. This sequence encodes CASSLRGLYYEQYF. The full variable domain, in which reference TRBV5-6 and TRBJ2-7 provide the parts outside the CDR3, is DAGVTQSPTHLIKTRGQQVTLRCSPKSGHDTVSWYQQALGQGPQFIFQYYEEEERQRGNFPDRFSGHQFPNYSSELNVNALLLGDSALYLCASSLRGLYYEQYFGPGTRLTVT.

V and J are TRBV5-1 and TRBJ1-2; a weak D match, TRBD1 (6 bases). Germline loops: CDR1 SGHRS, CDR2 YFSETQ. The CDR3 extends over 13 amino acids. V was trimmed by 4 bases and J by 6 bases, leaving 13 bases between them. Here the CDR3 reads CASSHRPGDGYTF. DNA for the CDR3: TGCGCCAGCAGCCATCGACCAGGGGATGGCTACACCTTC.

The rearrangement joins TRBV5-1 to TRBJ1-1; 7 nucleotides align to TRBD1. The CDR3 has 15 amino acids. Germline loops: CDR1 SGHRS, CDR2 YFSETQ. The V gene end was trimmed by 5 bases and the J gene end by 2 bases; junction bases not matched to a gene: 9. The CDR3 DNA follows: TGCGCCAGCAGGGGGAATACAGGGGAAAACACTGAAGCTTTCTTT. As protein: CASRGNTGENTEAFF.

This chain joins TRBV2 and TRBJ1-4; D not resolved. CDR1 is SNHLY and CDR2 is FYNNEI in the germline V gene. CDR3 size: 12 residues. Here the CDR3 DNA reads TGTGTGTCGACGGTCAGAGGCGAAAAACTGTTTTTT. Translation gives CVSTVRGEKLFF.

The genes are TRBV6-5 and TRBJ1-1; D call uncertain. From germline, CDR1 is MNHEY and CDR2 SVGAGI. V lost 8 bases, J lost 1 base, and 8 bases lay in between. This CDR3 contains 12 residues. The CDR3 bases are TGTGCCAGCGGAGTCTGGAACACTGAAGCTTTCTTT. Protein: CASGVWNTEAFF.

This rearrangement joins TRBV11-2 to TRBJ1-4; the D gene is possibly TRBD1 (6 bases). V was clipped by 5 bases and J by 1 base, with 11 bases between them. In germline, CDR1 is SGHAT, CDR2 FQNNGV. The CDR3 has 15 residues. The CDR3 protein is CASSALGGTNEKLFF. Written as DNA, the CDR3 is TGTGCCAGCAGCGCCCTAGGGGGAACTAATGAAAAACTGTTTTTT.

The chain recombines TRBV18 with TRBJ1-6; 8 bases fit TRBD1. The V gene end was trimmed by 3 bases and the J gene end by 9 bases; junction bases not matched to a gene: 10. Germline V lookup: CDR1 KGHSH, CDR2 LQKENI. This CDR3 region has 16 residues. CDR3 residues: CASSPGQGGRGSPLHF. CDR3 bases: TGTGCCAGCTCACCTGGACAGGGAGGACGCGGTTCACCCCTCCACTTT.

This clone was counted a few times. The chain couples TRBV5-4 to TRBJ1-1; unclear D gene. Trimming took off 4 bases at V and 6 bases at J, with 19 bases between the two ends. CDR1 and CDR2 from the germline V gene are SGHNT and YYREEE (reference sequence). The CDR3 covers 15 residues. CDR3 nucleotides: TGTGCCAGCAGCCCTCCGGCGAGTAGACGGGCTGAAGCTTTCTTT. Protein sequence: CASSPPASRRAEAFF.

This chain links TRBV9 with TRBJ2-3; no clear D. The germline V gene encodes CDR1 SGDLS and CDR2 YYNGEE. The CDR3 contains 14 residues. Trimming shortened V by 3 bases and J by 2 bases, and 10 bases separated the two germline ends. Here the CDR3 reads CASSARHPTDTQYF. The CDR3 nucleotides are TGTGCCAGCAGCGCCCGACACCCCACAGATACGCAGTATTTT.

V and J are TRBV21-1 and TRBJ1-1. TRBV21-1 constitutes a pseudogene. The CDR3 loop spans 14 amino acids. Here the CDR3 reads CASSPPLGSTEAFF. In nucleotides, the CDR3 is TGTGCCAGCAGCCCTCCTTTGGGGAGCACTGAAGCTTTCTTT.

The chain uses TRBV23-1 and TRBJ1-2, with D possibly TRBD1 on 6 matching bases. TRBV23-1 carries the ORF label, with uncertain function. V lost 2 bases and J lost 5, with 15 bases in between. This CDR3 has 15 amino acids. CDR3 residues: CASSQRGARAYGYTF. DNA of the CDR3: TGCGCCAGCAGTCAACGGGGGGCGAGGGCATATGGCTACACCTTC.

CDR3: CASSPTGLANEQFF. In DNA form, the CDR3 reads TGTGCCAGCAGCCCCACGGGACTAGCGAATGAGCAGTTCTTC. V gene TRBV7-2 combines with J gene TRBJ2-1; TRBD2 aligns across 10 bases. CDR1 SGHTA and CDR2 FQGNSA come from the germline V gene. With V trimmed by 5 bases and J by 7 bases, 5 bases remained unmatched. CDR3 length equals 14 residues.